The source of this TCR beta chain is a study of regulatory T cells in long-lasting Graves disease. As to time point: persistent/refractory GD, antithyroid drugs over 5 years with positive TRAb. RNA from PBMCs was the source of the TCR library. This clonotype was counted a few times. CDR3 regions were amplified by Arm-PCR using iRepertoire HTBI primers to build TCR beta libraries. TCRdb re-analysed the multiplex PCR reads in MiXCR, keeping a single row per CDR3 protein. The sample yields 650,000 to 850,000 distinct CDR3 sequences, about 32% seen once. The specimen comprised peripheral blood mononuclear cells (PBMCs), sampled when the disease was refractory, from a patient treated with antithyroid drugs. The clonotype comes from a female donor with Graves disease.

CDR3 bases: TGTGCCAGCAGTGAACTCGGCAGGGGAGGCGATGGCTACACCTTC. As protein: CASSELGRGGDGYTF. The chain links TRBV2 to TRBJ1-2; weak D call: TRBD1 (6 bases). CDR3 length: 15 residues. Germline V gives CDR1 SNHLY, CDR2 FYNNEI. Deletions cut 2 bases from V and 6 bases from J, with 16 bases between. Variable domain in full (rest from reference TRBV2 and TRBJ1-2): EPEVTQTPSHQVTQMGQEVILRCVPISNHLYFYWYRQILGQKVEFLVSFYNNEISEKSEIFDDQFSVERPDGSNFTLKIRSTKLEDSAMYFCASSELGRGGDGYTFGSGTRLTVV.